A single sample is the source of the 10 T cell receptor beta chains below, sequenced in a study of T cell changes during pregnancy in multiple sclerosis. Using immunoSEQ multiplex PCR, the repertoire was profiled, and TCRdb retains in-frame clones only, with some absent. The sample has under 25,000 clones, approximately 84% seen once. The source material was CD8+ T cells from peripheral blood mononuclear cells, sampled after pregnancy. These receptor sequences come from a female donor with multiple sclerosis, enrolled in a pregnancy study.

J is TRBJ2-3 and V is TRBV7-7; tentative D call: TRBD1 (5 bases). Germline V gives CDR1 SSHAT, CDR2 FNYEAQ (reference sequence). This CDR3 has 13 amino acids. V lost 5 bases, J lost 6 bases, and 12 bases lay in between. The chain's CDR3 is CASSPIPGDTQYF. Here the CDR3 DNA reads TGTGCCAGCAGCCCGATACCAGGGGATACGCAGTATTTT.

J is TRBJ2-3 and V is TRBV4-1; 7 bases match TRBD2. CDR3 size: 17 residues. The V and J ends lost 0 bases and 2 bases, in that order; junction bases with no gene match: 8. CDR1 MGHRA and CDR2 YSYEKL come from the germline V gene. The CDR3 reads CASSQEWAGAPTDTQYF. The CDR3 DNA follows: TGCGCCAGCAGCCAAGAGTGGGCGGGAGCCCCCACAGATACGCAGTATTTT.

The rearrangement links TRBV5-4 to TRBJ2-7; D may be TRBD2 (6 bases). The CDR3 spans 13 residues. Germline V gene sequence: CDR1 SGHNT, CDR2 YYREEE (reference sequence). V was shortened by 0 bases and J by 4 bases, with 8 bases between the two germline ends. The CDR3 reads CASSLGSGYEQYF. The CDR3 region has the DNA TGTGCCAGCAGCTTGGGTAGCGGATACGAGCAGTACTTC. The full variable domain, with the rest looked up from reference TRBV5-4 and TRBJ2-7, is ETGVTQSPTHLIKTRGQQVTLRCSSQSGHNTVSWYQQALGQGPQFIFQYYREEENGRGNFPPRFSGLQFPNYSSELNVNALELDDSALYLCASSLGSGYEQYFGPGTRLTVT.

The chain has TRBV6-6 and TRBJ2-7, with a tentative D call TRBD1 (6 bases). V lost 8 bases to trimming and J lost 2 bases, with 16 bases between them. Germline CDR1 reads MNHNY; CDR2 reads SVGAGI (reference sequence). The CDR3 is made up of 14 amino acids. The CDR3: CASSLHRETYEQYF. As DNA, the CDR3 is TGTGCCAGCTCACTCCACAGGGAGACCTACGAGCAGTACTTC.

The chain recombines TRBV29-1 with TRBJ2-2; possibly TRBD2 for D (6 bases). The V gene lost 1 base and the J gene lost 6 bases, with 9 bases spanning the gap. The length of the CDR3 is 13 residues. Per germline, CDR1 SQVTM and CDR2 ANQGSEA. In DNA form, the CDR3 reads TGCAGCGTTGAAGGAGGGAGGCCCGGGGAGCTGTTTTTT. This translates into CSVEGGRPGELFF.

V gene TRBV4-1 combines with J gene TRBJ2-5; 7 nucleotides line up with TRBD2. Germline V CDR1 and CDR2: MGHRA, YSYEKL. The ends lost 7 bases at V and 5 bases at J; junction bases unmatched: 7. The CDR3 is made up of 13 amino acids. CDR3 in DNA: TGCGCCAGCAAGGGAGGGAACGTGGAGACCCAGTACTTC. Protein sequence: CASKGGNVETQYF.

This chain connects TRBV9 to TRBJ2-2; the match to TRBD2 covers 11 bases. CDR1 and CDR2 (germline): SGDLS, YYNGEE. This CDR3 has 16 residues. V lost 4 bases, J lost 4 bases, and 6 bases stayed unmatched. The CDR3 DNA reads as TGTGCCAGCAGCCCATCGGGACTAGCGGTCACCGGGGAGCTGTTTTTT. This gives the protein CASSPSGLAVTGELFF. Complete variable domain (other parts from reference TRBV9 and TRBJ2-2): DSGVTQTPKHLITATGQRVTLRCSPRSGDLSVYWYQQSLDQGLQFLIQYYNGEERAKGNILERFSAQQFPDLHSELNLSSLELGDSALYFCASSPSGLAVTGELFFGEGSRLTVL.

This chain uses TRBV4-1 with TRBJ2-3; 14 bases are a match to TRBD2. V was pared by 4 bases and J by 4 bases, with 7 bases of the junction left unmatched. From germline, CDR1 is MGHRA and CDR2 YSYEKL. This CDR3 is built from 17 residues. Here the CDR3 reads CASSRGLAGGRADTQYF. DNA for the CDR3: TGCGCCAGCAGCCGTGGACTAGCGGGAGGTAGAGCAGATACGCAGTATTTT.

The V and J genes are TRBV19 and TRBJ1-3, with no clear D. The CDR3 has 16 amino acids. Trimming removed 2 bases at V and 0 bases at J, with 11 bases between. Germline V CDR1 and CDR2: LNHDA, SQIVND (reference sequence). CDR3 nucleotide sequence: TGTGCCAGTAGTATAAGACTTTTTAGCTCTGGAAACACCATATATTTT. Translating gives CASSIRLFSSGNTIYF.

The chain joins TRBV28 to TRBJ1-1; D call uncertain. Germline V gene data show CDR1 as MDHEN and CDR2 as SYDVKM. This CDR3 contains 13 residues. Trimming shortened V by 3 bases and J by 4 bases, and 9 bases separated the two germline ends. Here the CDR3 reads CASSLVGATEAFF. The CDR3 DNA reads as TGTGCCAGCAGTTTGGTGGGAGCCACTGAAGCTTTCTTT.